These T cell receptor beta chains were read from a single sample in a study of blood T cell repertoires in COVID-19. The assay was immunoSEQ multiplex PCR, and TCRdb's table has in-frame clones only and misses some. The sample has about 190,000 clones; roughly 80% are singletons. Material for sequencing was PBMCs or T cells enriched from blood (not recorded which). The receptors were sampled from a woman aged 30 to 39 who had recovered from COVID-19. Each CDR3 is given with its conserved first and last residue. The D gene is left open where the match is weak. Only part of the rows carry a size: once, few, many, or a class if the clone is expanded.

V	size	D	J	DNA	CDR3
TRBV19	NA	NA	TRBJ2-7	TGTGCCAGTAGTATTCCGGGGGAGGTCTCCTACGAGCAGTACTTC	CASSIPGEVSYEQYF
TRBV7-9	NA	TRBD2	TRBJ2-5	TGTGCCAGCAGCTCCCTAGCGGGGAAAGAGACCCAGTACTTC	CASSSLAGKETQYF
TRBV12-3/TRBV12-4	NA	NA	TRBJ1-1	TGTGCCAGCATCGAGACAGGTAACACTGAAGCTTTCTTT	CASIETGNTEAFF
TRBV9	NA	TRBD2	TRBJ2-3	TGTGCCAGCAGCGTACTAAGCGGGAGCCAGACAGATACGCAGTATTTT	CASSVLSGSQTDTQYF
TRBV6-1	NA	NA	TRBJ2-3	TGTGCCAGCAGTGAAGCTAGAGGGATAGATACGCAGTATTTT	CASSEARGIDTQYF
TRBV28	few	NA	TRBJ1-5	TGTGCCAGCACCCCTGAGGGGGTTACTCAGCCCCAGCATTTT	CASTPEGVTQPQHF
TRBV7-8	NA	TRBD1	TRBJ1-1	TGTGCCAGCAGCTTAGTGCAGGGGGCGCAGGCTGAAGCTTTCTTT	CASSLVQGAQAEAFF
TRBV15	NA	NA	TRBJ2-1	TGTGCCACCAGCAGAGGCGGGACAGAGGAAAATGAGCAGTTCTTC	CATSRGGTEENEQFF
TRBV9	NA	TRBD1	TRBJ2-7	TGTGCCAGCAGCGTAGGGGACAGGTCCTACGAGCAGTACTTC	CASSVGDRSYEQYF
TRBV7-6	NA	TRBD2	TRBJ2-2	TGTGCCAGCAGCCCTAGGAGGACCTACCTAGCGGGGGATAACACCGGGGAGCTGTTTTTT	CASSPRRTYLAGDNTGELFF
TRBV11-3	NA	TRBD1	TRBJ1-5	TGTGCCAGCAGCTTAGATCAGGGGGTGGGTCAGCCCCAGCATTTT	CASSLDQGVGQPQHF
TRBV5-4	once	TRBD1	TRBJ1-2	TGTGCCAGCAGCTTGGCCGGACAGGCAGCTAACTATGGCTACACCTTC	CASSLAGQAANYGYTF
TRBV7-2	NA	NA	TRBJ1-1	TGTGCCAGCAGCTCGACAGTGAACACTGAAGCTTTCTTT	CASSSTVNTEAFF
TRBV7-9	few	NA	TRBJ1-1	TGTGCCAGCAGCCTACAGGTGGCGGCTGAAGCTTTCTTT	CASSLQVAAEAFF
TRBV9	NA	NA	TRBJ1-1	TGTGCCAGCAGCGTAGCTCCCCAGGCCCCCAACACTGAAGCTTTCTTT	CASSVAPQAPNTEAFF
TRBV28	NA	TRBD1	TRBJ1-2	TGTGCCAGCAGTTTAGTTGCGACAGGGAGCAGCTATGGCTACACCTTC	CASSLVATGSSYGYTF
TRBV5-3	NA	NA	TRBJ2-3	TGTGCCAGAAGCTTGCGGGACACCCAGCCCACAGATACGCAGTATTTT	CARSLRDTQPTDTQYF
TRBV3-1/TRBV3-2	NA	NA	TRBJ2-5	TGTGCCAGCAGCCCGGGGGAAGTAGGGCAAGAGACCCAGTACTTC	CASSPGEVGQETQYF
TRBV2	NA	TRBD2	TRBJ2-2	TGTGCCAGCCAAGAGCGGGACGGGACCGGGGAGCTGTTTTTT	CASQERDGTGELFF
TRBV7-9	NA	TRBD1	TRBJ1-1	TGTGCCAGCAGTTCAGGGGGTACTGAAGCTTTCTTT	CASSSGGTEAFF
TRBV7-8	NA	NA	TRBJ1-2	TGTGCCAGCAGCTTAGATAGGGACTCTTTATATGGCTACACCTTC	CASSLDRDSLYGYTF
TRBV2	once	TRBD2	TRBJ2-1	TGTGCCAGCAGTGACCCACTAGCGGCCTCCTACAATGAGCAGTTCTTC	CASSDPLAASYNEQFF
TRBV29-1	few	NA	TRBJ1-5	TGCAGCGTTGTTGTGGGAGGCAATCAGCCCCAGCATTTT	CSVVVGGNQPQHF